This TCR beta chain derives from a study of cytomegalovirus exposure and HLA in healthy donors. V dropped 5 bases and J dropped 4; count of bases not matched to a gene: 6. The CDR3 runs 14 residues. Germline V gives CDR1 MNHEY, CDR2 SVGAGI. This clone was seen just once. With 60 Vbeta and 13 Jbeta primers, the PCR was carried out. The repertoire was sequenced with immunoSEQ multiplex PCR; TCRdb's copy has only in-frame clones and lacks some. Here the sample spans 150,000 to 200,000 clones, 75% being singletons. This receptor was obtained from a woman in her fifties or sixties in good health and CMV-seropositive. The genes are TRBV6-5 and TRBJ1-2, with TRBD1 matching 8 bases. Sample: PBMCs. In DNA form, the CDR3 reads TGTGCCAGCAGTCTAGGACAGGGAGGCTATGGCTACACCTTC. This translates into CASSLGQGGYGYTF.